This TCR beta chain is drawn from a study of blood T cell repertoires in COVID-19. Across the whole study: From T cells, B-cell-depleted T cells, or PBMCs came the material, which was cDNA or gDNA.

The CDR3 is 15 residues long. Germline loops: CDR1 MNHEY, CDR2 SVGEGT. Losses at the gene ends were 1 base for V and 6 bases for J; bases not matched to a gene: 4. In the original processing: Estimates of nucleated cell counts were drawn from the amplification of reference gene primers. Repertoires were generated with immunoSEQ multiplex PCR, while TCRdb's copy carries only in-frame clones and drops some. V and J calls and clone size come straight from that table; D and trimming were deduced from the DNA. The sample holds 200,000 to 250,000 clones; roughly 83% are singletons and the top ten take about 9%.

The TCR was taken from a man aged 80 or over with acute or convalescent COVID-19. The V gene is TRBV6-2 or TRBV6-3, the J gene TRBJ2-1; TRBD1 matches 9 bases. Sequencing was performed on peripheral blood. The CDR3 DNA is TGTGCCAGCAGTTACTATGACAGGGGGAGCAATGAGCAGTTCTTC. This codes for CASSYYDRGSNEQFF.